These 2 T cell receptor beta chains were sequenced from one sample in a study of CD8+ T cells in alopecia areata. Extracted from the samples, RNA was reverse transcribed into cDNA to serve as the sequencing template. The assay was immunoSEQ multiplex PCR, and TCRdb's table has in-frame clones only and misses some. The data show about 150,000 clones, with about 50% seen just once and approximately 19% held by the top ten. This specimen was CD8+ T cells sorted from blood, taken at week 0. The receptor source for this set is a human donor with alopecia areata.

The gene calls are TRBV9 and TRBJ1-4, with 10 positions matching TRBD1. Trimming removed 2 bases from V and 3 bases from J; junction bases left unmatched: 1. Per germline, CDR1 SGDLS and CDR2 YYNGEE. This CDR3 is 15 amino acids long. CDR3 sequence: CASSVGQGANEKLFF. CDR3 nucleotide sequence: TGTGCCAGCAGCGTCGGACAGGGGGCTAATGAAAAACTGTTTTTT.

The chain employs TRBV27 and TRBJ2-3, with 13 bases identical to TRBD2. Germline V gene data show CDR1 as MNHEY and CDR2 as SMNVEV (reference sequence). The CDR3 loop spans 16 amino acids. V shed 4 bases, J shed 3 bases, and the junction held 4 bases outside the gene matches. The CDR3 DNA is TGTGCCAGCAGTTCACCGGGACTAGCGGGGACAGATACGCAGTATTTT. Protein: CASSSPGLAGTDTQYF.